This T cell receptor (beta chain) was recovered during a study of blood T cell repertoires in COVID-19 (dated by TCRdb to 2020 to 2021). About the investigation overall: The collaborator samples originated in the United States, Italy and Spain and spanned the acute and convalescent phases of COVID-19. The material from the prospective study consisted of cDNA or gDNA derived from T cells, B-cell-depleted T cells, or PBMCs. Subjects who had been exposed to COVID-19, were actively infected with it, or had recovered from it provided the deeply sampled blood TCRbeta repertoires that made up the dataset. The repertoires were released in a freely available public database meant as a resource for research on the immune response to SARS-CoV-2. The samples were drawn from two sources: the first 160 participants of the ongoing ImmuneRACE study, and 1,000 to 1,500 subjects contributed by 6 global collaborators. The sample metadata nearly always contained a de-identified subject ID, COVID-19 status, age in years and sex. HLA class I and class II types, where available, came from metadata supplied by the sample provider rather than from assay-based typing.

A note on this clone: No cognate antigen has been identified for it. No base quality information exists; no much larger clone differs at one position.

Relative to germline, V is 2 bases shorter and J is 8 bases shorter, with 19 bases between their ends. The CDR3 goes from the cysteine to the phenylalanine over 16 residues. The read is trimmed to its CDR3 DNA, 48 bases read in frame from base 1. Based on the germline V gene (reference sequence), the CDR1 and CDR2 sequences are MNHEY and SMNVEV. Participants in the prospective study were enrolled through a virtual design, were aged roughly 18 to 95 years, and lived in 24 United States geographic areas. Cohort assignment in the prospective study relied on participant-reported clinical history from a screening survey and a study questionnaire. A participant counted as exposed if, within 2 weeks of entering the study, that participant had been in contact with someone who had a PCR-confirmed or clinician-diagnosed COVID-19 case. In the prospective study, whole blood, serum and a nasopharyngeal or oropharyngeal swab were collected from each participant by mobile phlebotomists. Over a roughly 2-month period, participants in the prospective study had the option of providing additional blood draws and questionnaires. Blood samples from the prospective study were shipped frozen or at room temperature prior to DNA extraction.

TCRbeta CDR3 regions were amplified from genomic DNA by means of the immunoSEQ Assay, a bias-controlled multiplex PCR. The authors' analysis ran thus. Within the assay, amplification of reference gene primers was used to estimate how many nucleated cells each sample contained. To quantify the absolute abundance of each unique TCRbeta CDR3 rearrangement, sequence reads were collapsed and filtered. For each sample, productive Simpson clonality was calculated as the square root of Simpson's diversity index across productive rearrangements. TCRdb holds this immuneACCESS table with in-frame rearrangements only. Some clones are missing; in checked studies, unresolved V genes explain under half, and the rest has no known cause. V and J calls and clone size are as listed in that table; D and trimming were resolved from the DNA. The sample table lists 200,000 to 250,000 clones, around 90% of them with a count of one. The top ten clones comprise roughly 16% of the sample.

Summary of the overall study and its limitations: The amount of clinical and demographic metadata varied by source and participant and was provided uncurated.

The chain is assembled from TRBV27 and TRBJ1-3; the D gene is possibly TRBD1, with 6 bases matching. The sequenced sample was PBMCs or T cells enriched from blood (not recorded which). The sequence derives from a man aged 25 to 40 who had been exposed to COVID-19. In nucleotides, the sequence is TGTGCCAGCAGTTTACCGAGCAGGGGACCGAGAGACACCATATATTTT. It translates to CASSLPSRGPRDTIYF.